The 6 T cell receptor beta chains presented below share a single source sample, sequenced in a study of blood T cell repertoires in COVID-19. Libraries were prepared by immunoSEQ multiplex PCR; TCRdb keeps only in-frame clonotypes and omits some of them. Of roughly 150,000 clones in the sample, around nine tenths are singletons; the top ten hold approximately 10%. The sequencing sample was made of peripheral blood. The receptor source for this set is a woman aged 70 to 79 with COVID-19, enrolled during active disease.

The chain's CDR3 is CASALRGGPWTDTQYF. The CDR3 nucleotides are TGCGCCAGCGCACTCCGCGGGGGCCCATGGACAGATACGCAGTATTTT. The V gene is TRBV10-2, the J gene TRBJ2-3; D possibly corresponds to TRBD2 (7 bases). Germline CDR1 WSHSY, CDR2 SAAADI. This CDR3 comprises 16 residues. V lost 8 bases, J lost 3 bases, and 21 bases lay in between.

This rearrangement joins TRBV12-3 or TRBV12-4 to TRBJ1-2; D perhaps matches TRBD1 (5 bases). This CDR3 is built from 13 residues. Trimming removed 3 bases at V and 8 bases at J, with 13 bases between. The chain's CDR3 is CASSLETRGGYTF. The CDR3 DNA reads as TGTGCCAGCAGTTTGGAAACAAGGGGCGGCTACACCTTC.

Here the CDR3 DNA reads TGTGCCTGGACTAGGGGGAATTCACCCCTCCACTTT. It translates to CAWTRGNSPLHF. J is TRBJ1-6 and V is TRBV30; the D gene is possibly TRBD1 (6 bases). CDR1 and CDR2 (germline): GTSNPN, SVGIG (reference sequence). CDR3 length equals 12 residues. Trimming took 4 bases from V and 7 from J, leaving 8 bases between them.

The rearrangement joins TRBV7-9 to TRBJ1-4; D is perhaps TRBD1 (6 bases). Trimming left V 5 bases short and J 0 bases short, with 13 bases between. The length of the CDR3 is 16 residues. Germline-derived CDR1 and CDR2 are SEHNR and FQNEAQ (reference sequence). The CDR3 DNA reads TGTGCCAGCAGCAGCAGGGGTCTTGCAACTAATGAAAAACTGTTTTTT. This gives the protein CASSSRGLATNEKLFF.

The chain links TRBV24-1 to TRBJ1-3; no reliable D call. Trimming left V 6 bases short and J 0 bases short, with 14 bases between. Germline values: CDR1 KGHDR, CDR2 SFDVKD. This CDR3 spans 16 amino acids. The CDR3 loop reads CATSSRSKASGNTIYF. Written as DNA, the CDR3 is TGTGCCACCAGTAGTCGTAGCAAGGCCTCTGGAAACACCATATATTTT.

V and J are TRBV18 and TRBJ2-3; 8 bases are shared with TRBD1. The trim removed 5 bases at V and 5 bases at J, leaving 3 bases unmatched. The CDR3 loop spans 13 amino acids. Per germline, CDR1 KGHSH and CDR2 LQKENI. As DNA, the CDR3 is TGTGCCAGCTCAGCAGGGGGCGTAGATACGCAGTATTTT. Its translation is CASSAGGVDTQYF. Looking up the rest from reference TRBV18 and TRBJ2-3 gives the full variable domain: NAGVMQNPRHLVRRRGQEARLRCSPMKGHSHVYWYRQLPEEGLKFMVYLQKENIIDESGMPKERFSAEFPKEGPSILRIQQVVRGDSAAYFCASSAGGVDTQYFGPGTRLTVL.